The 22 T cell receptor beta chains listed next were all sequenced from one sample in a study of CD8 T cells in ankylosing spondylitis. TCRdb passed the 5' RACE reads through MiXCR, listing each CDR3 protein once. The data contain a few hundred thousand distinct CDR3 sequences, around a tenth of them seen just once; the ten biggest clones take up 9.1%. Sequenced sample: blood, either unsorted or a sorted T cell fraction (not recorded which). All receptors derive from a female donor with ankylosing spondylitis or in good health (not recorded which).

This clonotype was observed many times. The V call is TRBV29-1, the J call TRBJ2-1; the D gene is possibly TRBD1 (6 bases). V was pared by 4 bases and J by 3 bases, with 7 bases between. CDR3 length: 12 amino acids. Germline CDR1 reads SQVTM; CDR2 reads ANQGSEA. The DNA for the CDR3 is TGCAGCGTTGCAGGGGTCTACAATGAGCAGTTCTTC. Protein sequence: CSVAGVYNEQFF.

This clonotype has a count of ten or more. V usage is TRBV9 and J usage is TRBJ1-6; D gene ambiguous. The germline V and J ends were trimmed by 4 bases and 9 bases, with 8 bases remaining between them. There are 12 residues in the CDR3. Looked up from germline, CDR1 is SGDLS and CDR2 is YYNGEE. The CDR3 sequence: CASSPDSSPLHF. CDR3 bases: TGTGCCAGCAGCCCCGACTCTTCACCCCTCCACTTT.

The table lists this clonotype with many counts. The chain employs TRBV3-1 and TRBJ2-7; D ambiguous. There are 14 residues in the CDR3. Germline lookup yields CDR1 LGHDT and CDR2 YNNKEL (reference sequence). With 3 bases removed from V and 4 bases from J, the gap between germline ends came to 13 bases. The DNA of the CDR3 is TGTGCCAGCAGCCACGGACGGTATCGGTACGAGCAGTACTTC. This sequence encodes CASSHGRYRYEQYF.

This clonotype has a count of ten or more. J is TRBJ2-7 and V is TRBV20-1; 8 nucleotides line up with TRBD2. Germline loops: CDR1 DFQATT, CDR2 SNEGSKA (reference sequence). Trimming cost V 5 bases and J 7 bases; bases outside gene matches: 7. The CDR3 sequence is 12 residues long. The CDR3 bases are TGCAGTGCTGGAGCGGGAGTTCGGGAGCAGTACTTC. This sequence encodes CSAGAGVREQYF.

This clonotype was seen more than once but under ten times. This rearrangement joins TRBV7-9 to TRBJ2-5, with unresolved D. V was shortened by 5 bases and J by 1 base, with 8 bases between the two germline ends. Per the germline V gene, CDR1 is SEHNR and CDR2 is FQNEAQ (reference sequence). CDR3 length: 13 residues. The DNA for the CDR3 is TGTGCCAGCAGCCTCGACCCCCAAGAGACCCAGTACTTC. Encoded protein: CASSLDPQETQYF.

This clonotype was detected many times. V and J are TRBV10-1 and TRBJ2-3, with 12 bases that match TRBD1. CDR1 and CDR2 (germline): WNHNN, SYGVQD (reference sequence). The CDR3 has 16 residues. After removal of 4 bases from V and 4 bases from J, the junction contained 6 bases not matched to a gene. CDR3 in DNA: TGCGCCAGCAGTGGAGAAGGGACAGGGGGCGCAGATACGCAGTATTTT. Translation gives CASSGEGTGGADTQYF.

This clonotype was observed a few times. This chain uses TRBV7-2 with TRBJ2-2, with D unresolved. The CDR3 consists of 13 residues. CDR1 is SGHTA, CDR2 FQGNSA, per germline. With 8 bases removed from V and 7 bases from J, the gap between germline ends came to 14 bases. DNA of the CDR3: TGTGCCAGCGATCTCAGAGGCCTCGGGGAGCTGTTTTTT. Amino acid sequence: CASDLRGLGELFF.

This clonotype showed up many times. The chain combines TRBV5-1 with TRBJ2-1; perhaps TRBD2 as D (6 bases). V gave up 8 bases and J gave up 4 bases, with 19 bases separating them. CDR3 size: 15 residues. Germline V gene sequence: CDR1 SGHRS, CDR2 YFSETQ. The CDR3 nucleotides read TGCGCCAGTGGACCCACGGGGGTTACGTACAATGAGCAGTTCTTC. Translating it yields CASGPTGVTYNEQFF. The complete variable domain, with remaining parts taken from reference TRBV5-1 and TRBJ2-1, reads KAGVTQTPRYLIKTRGQQVTLSCSPISGHRSVSWYQQTPGQGLQFLFEYFSETQRNKGNFPGRFSGRQFSNSRSEMNVSTLELGDSALYLCASGPTGVTYNEQFFGPGTRLTVL.

This clonotype was seen ten or more times. V and J are TRBV20-1 and TRBJ2-1; D unclear. The CDR3 has 15 residues. Germline loops: CDR1 DFQATT, CDR2 SNEGSKA (reference sequence). Trimming removed 4 bases at V and 3 bases at J, with 16 bases between. As DNA, the CDR3 is TGCAGTGCTACTCTAGGAAACTCGGGCTACAATGAGCAGTTCTTC. Translation gives CSATLGNSGYNEQFF.

This clonotype was picked up many times. V and J are TRBV20-1 and TRBJ1-1, with a weak D call TRBD1 (5 bases). Germline V gene data show CDR1 as DFQATT and CDR2 as SNEGSKA (reference sequence). The CDR3 has 12 residues. V was pared by 6 bases and J by 10 bases, with 18 bases between. CDR3 bases: TGCAGTGCCCGAGGGGACCGGCACGGAGCTTTCTTT. Encoded protein: CSARGDRHGAFF.

This clonotype was counted many times. The CDR3 reads CASSFLQGYETQYF. The CDR3 nucleotides are TGTGCCAGCAGTTTCCTGCAGGGATATGAGACCCAGTACTTC. The chain carries TRBV28 and TRBJ2-5; TRBD1 might be the D (5 bases). Germline V gene data show CDR1 as MDHEN and CDR2 as SYDVKM. The CDR3 consists of 14 residues. V was pared by 3 bases and J by 5 bases, with 13 bases between.

This clonotype was observed many times. The chain employs TRBV20-1 and TRBJ1-1; TRBD1 might be the D (6 bases). CDR1 is DFQATT, CDR2 SNEGSKA, per germline (reference sequence). The CDR3 loop spans 14 amino acids. The V end was cut by 3 bases, the J end by 8 bases, with 19 bases between. CDR3 DNA sequence: TGCAGTGCTAGGGGGGGACAAGTGGCCCGCGAAGCTTTCTTT. Translated, it gives CSARGGQVAREAFF.

As regards this clonotype: It may be a read error: a sequence one base away is much more abundant. The rearrangement uses TRBV29-1 and TRBJ2-1, with no clear D. V lost 5 bases and J 4 bases, leaving 9 bases between the germline ends. CDR1 is SQVTM and CDR2 is ANQGSEA in the germline V gene. There are 12 residues in the CDR3. The CDR3 DNA reads TGCAGCGTTAAAGCCGAATACAATGAGCAGTTCTTC. The encoded protein is CSVKAEYNEQFF.

The chain uses TRBV7-2 and TRBJ1-2; 7 nucleotides match TRBD1. The CDR3 contains 15 residues. J gave up 4 bases and V 6 bases, and 11 bases lay outside the gene matches. CDR1 and CDR2 (germline): SGHTA, FQGNSA. This CDR3 is CASRPSREGAYGYTF. The CDR3 DNA follows: TGTGCCAGCAGACCCAGCCGAGAGGGGGCCTATGGCTACACCTTC.

The rearrangement uses TRBV7-6 and TRBJ1-4; maybe TRBD1 (5 bases). V shed 2 bases and J shed 8 bases, with 15 bases lying between them. Germline V lookup: CDR1 SGHVS, CDR2 FNYEAQ. CDR3 length: 15 amino acids. The CDR3 loop reads CASSLSQGRAEKLFF. The CDR3 bases are TGTGCCAGCAGCTTATCGCAGGGAAGGGCGGAAAAACTGTTTTTT.

Turning to this clonotype: A read error is possible here, since a much larger clone lies one base away. V usage is TRBV12-3 or TRBV12-4 and J usage is TRBJ1-1; D unresolved. The CDR3 is made up of 14 amino acids. CDR3: CASTSGILNTEAYF. CDR3 bases: TGTGCCAGCACCTCGGGGATTTTGAACACTGAAGCTTACTTT.

This clonotype was recorded at least ten times. The chain links TRBV24-1 to TRBJ2-1, with 8 bases lining up with TRBD2. This CDR3 is 16 amino acids long. The ends lost 6 bases at V and 1 base at J; junction bases unmatched: 7. In germline, CDR1 is KGHDR, CDR2 SFDVKD. The DNA of the CDR3 is TGTGCCACCAGTTCTACTAGCGGAGCTTCCTACAATGAGCAGTTCTTC. Amino acids: CATSSTSGASYNEQFF.

The chain is built from TRBV20-1 and TRBJ1-6; D may be TRBD1 (5 bases). Germline CDR1 reads DFQATT; CDR2 reads SNEGSKA (reference sequence). CDR3 size: 14 residues. V lost 5 bases and J lost 6, with 14 bases in between. This chain's CDR3 is CSASGQGGNSPLHF. The CDR3 DNA reads TGCAGTGCTTCAGGGCAGGGTGGTAATTCACCCCTCCACTTT.

In its sample, this clonotype was seen many times. CDR3 coding DNA: TGTGCCAGCACCCTAGCGGGGGTTACCGGGGAGCTGTTTTTT. As protein: CASTLAGVTGELFF. The rearrangement uses TRBV12-3 or TRBV12-4 and TRBJ2-2; 10 bases fit TRBD2. The CDR3 is 14 amino acids. J gave up 5 bases and V 7 bases, and 4 bases lay outside the gene matches.

The CDR3 is CSARGGTSVETQYF. The CDR3 bases are TGCAGTGCTCGAGGGGGGACTAGCGTAGAGACCCAGTACTTC. The chain recombines TRBV20-1 with TRBJ2-5, with 10 positions matching TRBD2. CDR3 size: 14 residues. V trimming: 5 bases; J trimming: 4 bases; junction bases outside the gene matches: 7. Germline CDR1 DFQATT, CDR2 SNEGSKA (reference sequence).

There are many counts of this clonotype. The chain combines TRBV5-1 with TRBJ1-1; 11 bases agree with TRBD1. CDR1 SGHRS and CDR2 YFSETQ come from the germline V gene. This CDR3 is built from 13 residues. V trimming: 3 bases; J trimming: 6 bases; junction bases outside the gene matches: 1. For the CDR3, the DNA is TGCGCCAGCAGCTCGGACAGGGGGCCTGAAGCTTTCTTT. The encoded protein is CASSSDRGPEAFF.

This clonotype has a count of ten or more. The chain carries TRBV5-1 and TRBJ2-1; perhaps TRBD1 as D (5 bases). The V end was cut by 0 bases, the J end by 5 bases, with 9 bases between. Germline V gene lookup returns CDR1 SGHRS and CDR2 YFSETQ. This CDR3 contains 14 residues. The CDR3 protein is CASSLGQGHNEQFF. Here the CDR3 DNA reads TGCGCCAGCAGCTTGGGGCAGGGCCACAATGAGCAGTTCTTC.